This T cell receptor beta chain stems from a study of blood T cell repertoires in COVID-19. About the study: Samples taken during acute and convalescent COVID-19 were collected in the United States, Italy and Spain.

Authors' analysis steps: Amplifying reference gene primers gave estimates of nucleated cell counts. The repertoire was sequenced with immunoSEQ multiplex PCR; TCRdb's copy has only in-frame clones and lacks some. V and J calls and clone size follow that table, whereas D and trimming were derived from the DNA. This sample has about 110,000 clones; 88% occur once, and the top ten carry 6.5% to 10%. CDR1 is MDHEN and CDR2 is SYDVKM in the germline V gene. V was shortened by 8 bases and J by 6 bases, with 16 bases between the two germline ends. This CDR3 region has 13 residues. V usage is TRBV28 and J usage is TRBJ1-1, with no clear D. Sample: peripheral blood. This TCR was sampled from a woman aged 70-85 years who had recovered from COVID-19. CDR3 loop: CASGLGNPPEAFF. The DNA of the CDR3 is TGTGCCAGCGGCCTTGGCAACCCCCCTGAAGCTTTCTTT.